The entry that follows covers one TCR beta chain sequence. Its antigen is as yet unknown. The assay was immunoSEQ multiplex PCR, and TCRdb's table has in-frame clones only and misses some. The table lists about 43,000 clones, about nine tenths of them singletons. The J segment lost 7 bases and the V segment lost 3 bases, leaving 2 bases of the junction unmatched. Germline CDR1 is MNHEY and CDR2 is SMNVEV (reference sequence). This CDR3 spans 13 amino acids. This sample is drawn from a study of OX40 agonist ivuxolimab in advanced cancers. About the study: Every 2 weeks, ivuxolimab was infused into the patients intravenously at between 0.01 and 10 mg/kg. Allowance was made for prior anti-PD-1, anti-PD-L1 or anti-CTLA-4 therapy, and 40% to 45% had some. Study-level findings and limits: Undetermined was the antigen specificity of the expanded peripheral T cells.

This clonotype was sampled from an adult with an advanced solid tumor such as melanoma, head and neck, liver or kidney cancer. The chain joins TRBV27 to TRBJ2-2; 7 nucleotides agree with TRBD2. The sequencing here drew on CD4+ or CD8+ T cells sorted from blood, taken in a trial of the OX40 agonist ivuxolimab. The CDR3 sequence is CASSLGGVGELFF. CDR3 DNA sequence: TGTGCCAGCAGTTTGGGGGGGGTCGGGGAGCTGTTTTTT.